These 18 T cell receptor beta chains originate from one sample sequenced in a study of cytomegalovirus exposure and HLA in healthy donors. Generated by immunoSEQ multiplex PCR, the TCRdb table keeps only in-frame clones and is missing some. This table has 50,000 to 70,000 clones, 95% appearing once. Sequencing input: PBMCs. Receptors originate from a woman between 18 and 29 years old in good health and CMV-seropositive.

The chain is built from TRBV19 and TRBJ1-2; weak D call: TRBD1 (5 bases). Germline V gives CDR1 LNHDA, CDR2 SQIVND (reference sequence). The germline V and J ends were trimmed by 5 bases and 1 base, with 11 bases remaining between them. The CDR3 has 14 residues. The CDR3 nucleotides read TGTGCCAGTAGTGGAGGGGTTCTTAACTATGGCTACACCTTC. Protein: CASSGGVLNYGYTF.

V usage is TRBV9 and J usage is TRBJ2-1; TRBD1 matches 8 bases. The ends lost 4 bases at V and 0 bases at J; junction bases unmatched: 3. The CDR3 covers 15 residues. Per germline, CDR1 SGDLS and CDR2 YYNGEE. The DNA for the CDR3 is TGTGCCAGCAGCTCAGGACAGGGCTCCTACAATGAGCAGTTCTTC. This translates into CASSSGQGSYNEQFF.

This clone was counted once. The chain employs TRBV19 and TRBJ2-3, with TRBD2 matching 7 bases. The V gene end was trimmed by 4 bases and the J gene end by 1 base; junction bases not matched to a gene: 8. The germline CDR1 and CDR2 sequences are LNHDA and SQIVND (reference sequence). The CDR3 spans 16 residues. CDR3 DNA sequence: TGTGCCAGTAGTAGGCCCAGCGGGACTGGCACAGATACGCAGTATTTT. It is translated as CASSRPSGTGTDTQYF.

This chain links TRBV6-6 with TRBJ1-1; D unclear. Per germline, CDR1 MNHNY and CDR2 SVGAGI (reference sequence). The V end was cut by 0 bases, the J end by 8 bases, with 13 bases between. The CDR3 spans 14 residues. As DNA, the CDR3 is TGTGCCAGCAGTTACTCTGCCCGGTCTAAGGAAGCTTTCTTT. Encoded protein: CASSYSARSKEAFF.

The genes are TRBV19 and TRBJ1-3; D unclear. The CDR3 is made up of 14 amino acids. Trimming removed 3 bases at V and 0 bases at J, with 6 bases between. Germline values: CDR1 LNHDA, CDR2 SQIVND (reference sequence). The DNA of the CDR3 is TGTGCCAGTAGTATCGGGGACTCTGGAAACACCATATATTTT. This translates into CASSIGDSGNTIYF.

This clone appeared once. V usage is TRBV30 and J usage is TRBJ1-3; 9 nucleotides agree with TRBD1. V lost 0 bases to trimming and J lost 2 bases; unmatched junction nucleotides: 8. The CDR3 has 17 residues. Germline lookup yields CDR1 GTSNPN and CDR2 SVGIG (reference sequence). The CDR3 nucleotides are TGTGCCTGGAGTGTACCTTGGGGGACAGGGACTGGAAACACCATATATTTT. Its translation: CAWSVPWGTGTGNTIYF. The complete variable domain, with remaining parts taken from reference TRBV30 and TRBJ1-3, reads SQTIHQWPATLVQPVGSPLSLECTVEGTSNPNLYWYRQAAGRGLQLLFYSVGIGQISSEVPQNLSASRPQDRQFILSSKKLLLSDSGFYLCAWSVPWGTGTGNTIYFGEGSWLTVV.

V is TRBV13 and J is TRBJ1-2; TRBD1 might be the D (6 bases). This CDR3 has 12 amino acids. The germline gives CDR1 PRHDT, CDR2 FYEKMQ (reference sequence). Trimming stripped 5 bases from V and 7 bases from J, with 11 bases between. The CDR3 region is CASSTYRAGYTF. Written as DNA, the CDR3 is TGTGCCAGCAGCACCTACAGGGCTGGCTACACCTTC.

The genes are TRBV10-3 and TRBJ2-7; 11 bases are shared with TRBD2. After removal of 6 bases from V and 1 base from J, the junction contained 8 bases not matched to a gene. The CDR3 extends over 16 amino acids. Germline CDR1 ENHRY, CDR2 SYGVKD. The CDR3 coding sequence is TGTGCCATCAGCGGAATGGGACTAGCGGAATCCTACGAGCAGTACTTC. Residues: CAISGMGLAESYEQYF.

V usage is TRBV5-4 and J usage is TRBJ1-6; D gene unclear. V was trimmed by 4 bases and J by 8 bases, leaving 16 bases between them. CDR3 length equals 15 residues. The germline CDR1 and CDR2 sequences are SGHNT and YYREEE (reference sequence). CDR3 sequence: CASSTAGSPYSPLHF. The CDR3 region has the DNA TGTGCCAGCAGCACAGCGGGATCCCCTTATTCACCCCTCCACTTT.

This chain joins TRBV27 and TRBJ2-7; a possible D gene is TRBD1 (5 bases). V gave up 11 bases and J gave up 2 bases, with 10 bases separating them. The CDR3 length is 11 residues. The germline gives CDR1 MNHEY, CDR2 SMNVEV (reference sequence). This chain's CDR3 is CASRDAYEQYF. CDR3 coding DNA: TGTGCCTCCAGGGATGCCTACGAGCAGTACTTC.

This rearrangement joins TRBV4-1 to TRBJ2-7, with a weak D call TRBD2 (5 bases). CDR3 length: 14 amino acids. Looked up from germline, CDR1 is MGHRA and CDR2 is YSYEKL. Trimming pared 2 bases from V and 3 bases from J, leaving 11 bases between. CDR3 amino acids: CASSQNAGDYEQYF. In nucleotides, the CDR3 is TGCGCCAGCAGCCAAAACGCCGGGGACTACGAGCAGTACTTC.

The chain uses TRBV28 and TRBJ1-2; TRBD1 matches 7 bases. V gave up 10 bases and J gave up 2 bases; unmatched junction bases: 7. The CDR3 runs to 13 residues. The germline CDR1 and CDR2 sequences are MDHEN and SYDVKM. DNA for the CDR3: TGTGCCACTATTCAGGGGGAAAACTATGGCTACACCTTC. The encoded protein is CATIQGENYGYTF.

The chain uses TRBV30 and TRBJ1-1; TRBD1 matches at 8 bases. The trim removed 5 bases at V and 0 bases at J, leaving 2 bases unmatched. This CDR3 region has 13 residues. CDR1 is GTSNPN and CDR2 is SVGIG in the germline V gene (reference sequence). The CDR3 is CAWGTGLNTEAFF. Here the CDR3 DNA reads TGTGCCTGGGGGACAGGTTTGAACACTGAAGCTTTCTTT. The complete variable domain, with remaining parts taken from reference TRBV30 and TRBJ1-1, reads SQTIHQWPATLVQPVGSPLSLECTVEGTSNPNLYWYRQAAGRGLQLLFYSVGIGQISSEVPQNLSASRPQDRQFILSSKKLLLSDSGFYLCAWGTGLNTEAFFGQGTRLTVV.

The rearrangement links TRBV27 to TRBJ1-2, with D possibly matching TRBD1 (6 bases). Trimming cost V 6 bases and J 3 bases, with 11 bases left between them. The V gene's germline CDR1 is MNHEY and CDR2 SMNVEV (reference sequence). This CDR3 comprises 13 residues. CDR3 nucleotide sequence: TGTGCCAGCAGCTTCGGACAGCACTATGGCTACACCTTC. This codes for CASSFGQHYGYTF.

The chain is built from TRBV19 and TRBJ2-7; 10 bases match TRBD1. V lost 4 bases to trimming and J lost 5 bases; unmatched junction nucleotides: 11. The CDR3 contains 16 residues. Germline CDR1 is LNHDA and CDR2 is SQIVND (reference sequence). The CDR3 is CASSSLYRDRGNEQYF. The CDR3 region has the DNA TGTGCCAGTAGTAGCCTATACCGGGACAGGGGCAACGAGCAGTACTTC.

V and J are TRBV11-3 and TRBJ2-7, with TRBD2 matching 13 bases. The CDR3 length is 14 residues. The junction had 5 bases not matched to a gene; V was cut back by 5 bases and J by 7 bases. Looked up from germline, CDR1 is SGHNT and CDR2 is YENEEA. The CDR3 coding sequence is TGTGCCAGCAGCCCTGGACTAGCGGGAGAAGAGCAGTACTTC. Residues: CASSPGLAGEEQYF.

This clone was recorded once. The chain uses TRBV7-3 and TRBJ2-2; 7 nucleotides match TRBD1. The CDR3 is 15 amino acids. After removal of 5 bases from V and 0 bases from J, the junction contained 3 bases not matched to a gene. Per germline, CDR1 SGHTA and CDR2 FQGTGA. DNA of the CDR3: TGTGCCAGCAGCCCTGGACAGGCGAACACCGGGGAGCTGTTTTTT. Translated, it gives CASSPGQANTGELFF.

Only one count was recorded for this clone. The chain couples TRBV28 to TRBJ2-7; 9 nucleotides align to TRBD2. V was pared by 6 bases and J by 0 bases, with 6 bases of the junction left unmatched. The CDR3 has 15 amino acids. CDR1 and CDR2 from the germline V gene are MDHEN and SYDVKM. CDR3 sequence reads: CASSSPGLASYEQYF. In DNA, the CDR3 is TGTGCCAGCAGCTCACCGGGACTAGCCTCCTACGAGCAGTACTTC.